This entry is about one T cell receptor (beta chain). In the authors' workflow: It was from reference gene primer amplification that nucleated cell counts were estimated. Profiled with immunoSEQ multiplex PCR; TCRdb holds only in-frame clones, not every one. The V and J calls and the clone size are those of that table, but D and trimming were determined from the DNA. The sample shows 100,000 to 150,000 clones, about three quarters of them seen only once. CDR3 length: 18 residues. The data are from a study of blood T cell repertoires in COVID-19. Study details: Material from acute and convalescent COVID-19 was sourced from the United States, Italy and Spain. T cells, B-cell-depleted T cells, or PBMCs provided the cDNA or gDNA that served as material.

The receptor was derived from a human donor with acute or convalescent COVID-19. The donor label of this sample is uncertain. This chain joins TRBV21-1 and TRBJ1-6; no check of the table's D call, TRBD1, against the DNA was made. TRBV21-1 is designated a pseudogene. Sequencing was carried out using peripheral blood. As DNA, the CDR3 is TGTGCCAGCAGCAAAAGGGACAGCCAACTCTCCGCTAATTCACCCCTCCACTTT. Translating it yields CASSKRDSQLSANSPLHF.